These 30 T cell receptor beta chains were all obtained from the same sample, sequenced in a study of cytomegalovirus exposure and HLA in healthy donors. The PCR employed 60 Vbeta primers together with 13 Jbeta primers. Clones were read by immunoSEQ multiplex PCR, and TCRdb kept only the in-frame ones, dropping some. Among 120,000 to 150,000 clones listed, around 66% were seen once. The sequencing sample was made of PBMCs. These receptors were collected from a woman in her sixties or seventies in good health and CMV-seronegative.

Regarding this clone: The sample has other DNA sequences that encode this CDR3 too. The chain has TRBV19 and TRBJ1-2, with no clear D. Looked up from germline, CDR1 is LNHDA and CDR2 is SQIVND (reference sequence). CDR3 length: 12 residues. Deletions cut 3 bases from V and 5 bases from J, with 7 bases between. The CDR3 spells CASSISVYGYTF. In nucleotides, the CDR3 is TGTGCCAGTAGTATTAGTGTTTATGGCTACACCTTC.

This chain joins TRBV10-3 and TRBJ2-5; 10 nucleotides align to TRBD2. Trimming took 4 bases from V and 5 from J; bases not matched to a gene: 7. The CDR3 sequence is 15 residues long. Germline CDR1 reads ENHRY; CDR2 reads SYGVKD. Written as DNA, the CDR3 is TGTGCCATCAGTGGCGAAGCGGGGGGGCAGGAGACCCAGTACTTC. Its protein is CAISGEAGGQETQYF.

About this clone: This specimen includes other DNA sequences encoding the same CDR3. The gene calls are TRBV5-1 and TRBJ2-6; D remains ambiguous. CDR3 length: 16 amino acids. V lost 0 bases and J lost 2, with 9 bases in between. The germline CDR1 and CDR2 sequences are SGHRS and YFSETQ. CDR3 sequence: CASSLDGQAGANVLTF. In DNA form, the CDR3 reads TGCGCCAGCAGCTTGGATGGCCAAGCTGGGGCCAACGTCCTGACTTTC.

The chain recombines TRBV9 with TRBJ2-2; 11 nucleotides match TRBD1. Germline values: CDR1 SGDLS, CDR2 YYNGEE. J gave up 5 bases and V 0 bases, and 9 bases lay outside the gene matches. CDR3 length equals 18 residues. CDR3 DNA sequence: TGTGCCAGCAGCGTAGAACCCCCGGGACAGGGGGTGACCGGGGAGCTGTTTTTT. Its translation: CASSVEPPGQGVTGELFF.

The chain employs TRBV5-1 and TRBJ1-2; D may be TRBD1 (5 bases). V was shortened by 5 bases and J by 3 bases, with 11 bases between the two germline ends. This CDR3 comprises 13 residues. Looked up from germline, CDR1 is SGHRS and CDR2 is YFSETQ. DNA of the CDR3: TGCGCCAGCAGTGCCTGGGGGGACTATGGCTACACCTTC. It translates to CASSAWGDYGYTF.

As concerns this clone: The junction departs from germline at one end; a sequencing error may be responsible. V and J are TRBV28 and TRBJ2-2; D may be TRBD1 (6 bases). CDR3 length: 13 residues. Germline V gives CDR1 MDHEN, CDR2 SYDVKM. The CDR3 DNA is TGTGCCGGCAGGGGCACGAACACCGGGGAGCTGTTTTTT. It encodes CAGRGTNTGELFF.

V usage is TRBV7-9 and J usage is TRBJ2-7; possible D gene TRBD1, 5 bases. In germline, CDR1 is SEHNR, CDR2 FQNEAQ (reference sequence). The length of the CDR3 is 12 residues. V shed 5 bases and J shed 5 bases, with 10 bases lying between them. The CDR3 nucleotides read TGTGCCAGCAGCCAGAGCAGGGACGAGCAGTACTTC. Its protein product is CASSQSRDEQYF.

This clone has only one observation. The rearrangement joins TRBV5-1 to TRBJ2-1; 7 bases are shared with TRBD2. With 2 bases clipped from V and 3 bases from J, the junction kept 2 bases outside the gene matches. The CDR3 loop spans 14 amino acids. Per germline, CDR1 SGHRS and CDR2 YFSETQ. The CDR3 sequence is CASSLASGYNEQFF. CDR3 nucleotides: TGCGCCAGCAGCTTAGCTAGCGGCTACAATGAGCAGTTCTTC.

The chain employs TRBV6-4 and TRBJ2-5, with D perhaps matching TRBD1 (5 bases). V was cut by 10 bases and J by 11 bases, with 11 bases left in between. CDR1 is MRHNA, CDR2 SNTAGT, per germline. The CDR3 contains 9 residues. This chain's CDR3 is CAKTTEQYF. For the CDR3, the DNA is TGTGCCAAGACGACAGAGCAGTACTTC.

The rearrangement uses TRBV4-1 and TRBJ1-6, with a possible D match to TRBD1 (5 bases). Germline V gene lookup returns CDR1 MGHRA and CDR2 YSYEKL. V gave up 0 bases and J gave up 0 bases, with 12 bases separating them. The CDR3 totals 18 residues. CDR3 sequence reads: CASSQDRGQSSYNSPLHF. As DNA, the CDR3 is TGCGCCAGCAGCCAAGATCGAGGACAAAGCTCCTATAATTCACCCCTCCACTTT.

This clone has only a few counts. The chain uses TRBV5-1 and TRBJ1-1; TRBD1 matches at 8 bases. V shed 4 bases and J 4 bases; nucleotides not matched to a gene: 6. The CDR3 covers 14 residues. Germline-derived CDR1 and CDR2 are SGHRS and YFSETQ. CDR3 sequence: CASSARQGSTEAFF. The CDR3 DNA follows: TGCGCCAGCAGCGCCCGACAGGGGAGCACTGAAGCTTTCTTT.

The V call is TRBV29-1, the J call TRBJ1-2; TRBD1 agrees at 12 bases. The CDR3 runs 13 residues. Germline trimming cut 7 bases from V and 7 bases from J; bases unmatched to any gene: 7. Germline assignment: CDR1 SQVTM and CDR2 ANQGSEA. The CDR3 nucleotides are TGCAGCGGGGGACAGGGGGCTGGTGGTGGCTACACCTTC. Residues: CSGGQGAGGGYTF.

This clone showed up just a few times. Within the sample, other DNA sequences also encode this same CDR3. The chain carries TRBV19 and TRBJ2-6; 10 positions match TRBD1. The CDR3 consists of 17 residues. Germline-derived CDR1 and CDR2 are LNHDA and SQIVND (reference sequence). V was pared by 4 bases and J by 4 bases, with 7 bases of the junction left unmatched. DNA for the CDR3: TGTGCCAGTAGTAGGGGGGACAGGGGCTCGGGGGCCAACGTCCTGACTTTC. It translates to CASSRGDRGSGANVLTF.

This clone was seen many times. The chain uses TRBV6-6 and TRBJ2-7, with 10 nucleotides matching TRBD1. Trimming removed 0 bases from V and 6 bases from J; junction bases left unmatched: 5. The germline V gene encodes CDR1 MNHNY and CDR2 SVGAGI (reference sequence). The CDR3 runs 15 residues. CDR3 DNA: TGTGCCAGCAGTTACTCCGGGACAGGGGCGGTCGAGCAGTACTTC. Protein: CASSYSGTGAVEQYF.

The rearrangement links TRBV2 to TRBJ1-4; D is possibly TRBD1 (6 bases). Germline lookup yields CDR1 SNHLY and CDR2 FYNNEI. CDR3 length: 14 amino acids. V lost 8 bases to trimming and J lost 11 bases, with 21 bases between them. The CDR3 loop is CASQEGGRGRKLFF. The CDR3 nucleotides read TGTGCCAGCCAAGAGGGGGGGAGGGGGAGGAAACTGTTTTTT.

This clone was observed a few times. In nucleotides, the CDR3 is TGTGCCAGCAGTGAATATTATGGGGCTGGGAAGACTGGAAACACCATATATTTT. Translating it yields CASSEYYGAGKTGNTIYF. This rearrangement joins TRBV25-1 to TRBJ1-3, with a weak D call TRBD1 (5 bases). The CDR3 covers 18 residues. The V and J ends lost 0 bases and 2 bases respectively, with 17 bases between them. The germline V gene has CDR1 MGHDK and CDR2 SYGVNS.

The chain uses TRBV29-1 and TRBJ2-7, with 13 bases matching TRBD2. CDR1 and CDR2 from the germline V gene are SQVTM and ANQGSEA. The CDR3 has 15 residues. V lost 6 bases to trimming and J lost 2 bases; unmatched junction nucleotides: 7. The CDR3 region has the DNA TGCAGCGTCCGAGTCGGACTAGCGGGGGCCTACGAGCAGTACTTC. As protein: CSVRVGLAGAYEQYF.

This clone was observed a handful of times. V usage is TRBV19 and J usage is TRBJ1-5; 7 bases align to TRBD1. There are 15 residues in the CDR3. CDR1 is LNHDA and CDR2 is SQIVND in the germline V gene (reference sequence). V shed 5 bases and J 2 bases; nucleotides not matched to a gene: 6. CDR3 region: CASSPRQGGNQPQHF. CDR3 coding DNA: TGTGCCAGTAGTCCACGACAGGGTGGCAATCAGCCCCAGCATTTT.

This chain joins TRBV11-2 and TRBJ2-2; TRBD2 aligns across 13 bases. The trim removed 4 bases at V and 6 bases at J, leaving 8 bases unmatched. The CDR3 is 17 residues long. Germline V CDR1 and CDR2: SGHAT, FQNNGV. The CDR3, as DNA: TGTGCCAGCAGCTCCCCTAAACTAGCGGGAGGGGCCGGGGAGCTGTTTTTT. This gives the protein CASSSPKLAGGAGELFF. The full variable domain, rest sourced from reference TRBV11-2 and TRBJ2-2, is EAGVAQSPRYKIIEKRQSVAFWCNPISGHATLYWYQQILGQGPKLLIQFQNNGVVDDSQLPKDRFSAERLKGVDSTLKIQPAKLEDSAVYLCASSSPKLAGGAGELFFGEGSRLTVL.

The sample holds a few counts of this clone. The chain uses TRBV19 and TRBJ1-1; D remains ambiguous. V was clipped by 0 bases and J by 1 base, with 9 bases between them. This CDR3 is 15 amino acids long. Germline CDR1 LNHDA, CDR2 SQIVND (reference sequence). The CDR3 DNA sequence: TGTGCCAGTAGTATAGATTCGGTTGGGAACACTGAAGCTTTCTTT. Translated, it gives CASSIDSVGNTEAFF.

This clone was observed a handful of times. The rearrangement joins TRBV21-1 to TRBJ2-5; the tabulated D call, TRBD1, remains unverified against the DNA. TRBV21-1 constitutes a pseudogene. This CDR3 is built from 16 residues. The DNA of the CDR3 is TGTGCCAGCAGCAATTTGCAGGGGCCAATCCAAGAGACCCAGTACTTC. This sequence encodes CASSNLQGPIQETQYF.

This chain connects TRBV7-6 to TRBJ2-1, with TRBD2 matching 13 bases. The V and J ends lost 5 bases and 5 bases, in that order; junction bases with no gene match: 6. CDR1 and CDR2 from the germline V gene are SGHVS and FNYEAQ. This CDR3 spans 16 amino acids. For the CDR3, the DNA is TGTGCCAGCAGCCCGGGACTAGCGGGGCCAAACAATGAGCAGTTCTTC. Translating gives CASSPGLAGPNNEQFF.

The rearrangement links TRBV4-3 to TRBJ2-7, with unresolved D. Trimming stripped 0 bases from V and 2 bases from J, with 11 bases between. This CDR3 is built from 15 residues. Germline V gene lookup returns CDR1 LGHNA and CDR2 YSLEER. The CDR3 protein is CASSQELLETYEQYF. The CDR3 nucleotides read TGCGCCAGCAGCCAAGAACTGCTAGAAACCTACGAGCAGTACTTC.

J is TRBJ2-7 and V is TRBV7-2, with TRBD2 matching 9 bases. The length of the CDR3 is 19 residues. Unmatched junction bases numbered 21, after V lost 4 bases and J lost 5 bases. Germline CDR1 SGHTA, CDR2 FQGNSA. CDR3 coding DNA: TGTGCCAGCAGCTCGCTGGTAGCGGGAGTGAACCACCCAGGGGACGAGCAGTACTTC. As protein: CASSSLVAGVNHPGDEQYF.

This chain connects TRBV2 to TRBJ2-3; possible D gene TRBD2, 7 bases. Trimming removed 4 bases at V and 14 bases at J, with 22 bases between. This CDR3 comprises 14 residues. Germline V lookup: CDR1 SNHLY, CDR2 FYNNEI. CDR3 DNA: TGTGCCAGCAGTGGGGCGGGCGGGGGCCTCCCGGGGTATTTT. It yields the protein CASSGAGGGLPGYF.

V is TRBV5-1 and J is TRBJ1-6, with D perhaps matching TRBD1 (5 bases). The CDR3 is made up of 17 amino acids. Trimming removed 0 bases from V and 6 bases from J, with 16 bases in between. Germline V gene data show CDR1 as SGHRS and CDR2 as YFSETQ. Here the CDR3 DNA reads TGCGCCAGCAGCTTGGGTGAATGGGGCCTCGCTAATTCACCCCTCCACTTT. Translated, it gives CASSLGEWGLANSPLHF.

The genes are TRBV28 and TRBJ2-2, with 8 bases identical to TRBD1. Germline V gene sequence: CDR1 MDHEN, CDR2 SYDVKM. V dropped 0 bases and J dropped 9; count of bases not matched to a gene: 3. The CDR3 runs to 14 residues. The CDR3 region is CASSLWGTGRELFF. The CDR3 coding sequence is TGTGCCAGCAGTTTATGGGGGACAGGCCGGGAGCTGTTTTTT.

This clone was seen a handful of times. The V and J genes are TRBV7-2 and TRBJ2-5; 8 nucleotides line up with TRBD2. V trimming: 1 base; J trimming: 5 bases; junction bases outside the gene matches: 6. This CDR3 has 15 amino acids. The germline V gene encodes CDR1 SGHTA and CDR2 FQGNSA. The CDR3 loop reads CASSLESGGFETQYF. DNA for the CDR3: TGTGCCAGCAGCTTAGAGAGCGGGGGATTCGAGACCCAGTACTTC. The whole variable domain, filled in from reference TRBV7-2 and TRBJ2-5, reads GAGVSQSPSNKVTEKGKDVELRCDPISGHTALYWYRQSLGQGLEFLIYFQGNSAPDKSGLPSDRFSAERTGGSVSTLTIQRTQQEDSAVYLCASSLESGGFETQYFGPGTRLLVL.

The chain is built from TRBV19 and TRBJ1-2; tentatively, D is TRBD1 (6 bases). V was pared by 3 bases and J by 3 bases, with 8 bases between. The CDR3 contains 13 residues. Germline CDR1 is LNHDA and CDR2 is SQIVND (reference sequence). The CDR3 DNA reads as TGTGCCAGTAGTATTAACAGGGACTATGGCTACACCTTC. The encoded protein is CASSINRDYGYTF. The whole variable domain, filled in from reference TRBV19 and TRBJ1-2, reads DGGITQSPKYLFRKEGQNVTLSCEQNLNHDAMYWYRQDPGQGLRLIYYSQIVNDFQKGDIAEGYSVSREKKESFPLTVTSAQKNPTAFYLCASSINRDYGYTFGSGTRLTVV.

DNA for the CDR3: TGTGCCAGCAGCCCCACAGGGGGAGGAAAGACCCAGTACTTC. This translates into CASSPTGGGKTQYF. This chain links TRBV6-5 with TRBJ2-5, with TRBD1 identical over 8 bases. Germline CDR1 reads MNHEY; CDR2 reads SVGAGI. The CDR3 is 14 amino acids. V dropped 6 bases and J dropped 6; count of bases not matched to a gene: 9.